Listed here are 5 T cell receptor beta chains from one sample, sequenced in a study of shared clonotypes between healthy human individuals. The assay was immunoSEQ multiplex PCR, and TCRdb's table has in-frame clones only and misses some. The sample has about 2 million clones; approximately 94% are singletons. Naive CD8 cells lacked CD45RO and underwent positive selection for CCR7, leaving out terminally differentiated effector memory CD45RA+ cells. Input material: naive CD8+ T cells sorted from blood. These receptors were taken from a man between 18 and 29 years old in good health.

This clone was detected only once. The chain uses TRBV28 and TRBJ2-3; D is unresolved. Germline CDR1 is MDHEN and CDR2 is SYDVKM. Trimming stripped 1 base from V and 4 bases from J, with 3 bases between. The CDR3 is 12 residues long. The CDR3 region is CASSLYADTQYF. The CDR3 region has the DNA TGTGCCAGCAGTTTATATGCAGATACGCAGTATTTT. The complete variable domain, with remaining parts taken from reference TRBV28 and TRBJ2-3, reads DVKVTQSSRYLVKRTGEKVFLECVQDMDHENMFWYRQDPGLGLRLIYFSYDVKMKEKGDIPEGYSVSREKKERFSLILESASTNQTSMYLCASSLYADTQYFGPGTRLTVL.

The rearrangement uses TRBV28 and TRBJ1-6; 10 positions match TRBD1. The V gene's germline CDR1 is MDHEN and CDR2 SYDVKM. The CDR3 totals 15 residues. With V trimmed by 6 bases and J by 10 bases, 9 bases remained unmatched. Here the CDR3 reads CASSLPGQGESPLHF. Written as DNA, the CDR3 is TGTGCCAGCAGCCTCCCAGGACAGGGGGAATCACCCCTCCACTTT.

The V call is TRBV5-4, the J call TRBJ2-7; TRBD2 might be the D (5 bases). Trimming shortened V by 9 bases and J by 4 bases, and 20 bases separated the two germline ends. Germline assignment: CDR1 SGHNT and CDR2 YYREEE (reference sequence). This CDR3 spans 14 amino acids. Here the CDR3 reads CAMSFRGNQYEQYF. In DNA, the CDR3 is TGTGCCATGTCTTTTAGAGGGAATCAGTACGAGCAGTACTTC.

The count of this clone is one. V gene TRBV9 combines with J gene TRBJ2-2; D possibly uses TRBD1 or TRBD2 (5 bases each). CDR3 length equals 14 residues. V shed 0 bases and J shed 6 bases, with 9 bases lying between them. Germline values: CDR1 SGDLS, CDR2 YYNGEE. The CDR3 sequence is CASSVGGDPGELFF. CDR3 bases: TGTGCCAGCAGCGTAGGAGGGGACCCCGGGGAGCTGTTTTTT.

Note on this clone: Other DNA sequences of this sample code for an identical CDR3. The V and J genes are TRBV27 and TRBJ2-7, with D maybe TRBD1 (6 bases). CDR3 length: 14 amino acids. Germline CDR1 MNHEY, CDR2 SMNVEV (reference sequence). V lost 2 bases to trimming and J lost 3 bases, with 11 bases between them. The CDR3 here is CASSLQGRGYEQYF. In nucleotides, the CDR3 is TGTGCCAGCAGTTTACAGGGGAGAGGCTACGAGCAGTACTTC.